What follows are 6 T cell receptor beta chains derived from one specimen sequenced in a study of OX40 agonist ivuxolimab in advanced cancers. Method: immunoSEQ multiplex PCR; TCRdb's copy keeps in-frame clones and lacks some. The data contain around 68,000 clones, over 65% of them seen just once; the ten biggest clones take up 0.68%. Sample: CD4+ or CD8+ T cells sorted from blood, taken in a trial of the OX40 agonist ivuxolimab. These TCRs come from an adult with an advanced solid tumor such as melanoma, head and neck, liver or kidney cancer.

A single count supports this clone. The chain combines TRBV19 with TRBJ1-1; 8 bases are shared with TRBD1. From germline, CDR1 is LNHDA and CDR2 SQIVND (reference sequence). The CDR3 has 15 amino acids. V dropped 5 bases and J dropped 1; count of bases not matched to a gene: 6. CDR3 residues: CASSLDRVPNTEAFF. The CDR3 coding sequence is TGTGCCAGTAGTCTGGACAGGGTGCCGAACACTGAAGCTTTCTTT.

V and J are TRBV18 and TRBJ2-7; D may be TRBD1 or TRBD2 (5 bases each). Deletions cut 8 bases from V and 2 bases from J, with 13 bases between. The CDR3 is 13 amino acids. Looked up from germline, CDR1 is KGHSH and CDR2 is LQKENI. The CDR3 loop reads CASRLSGPYEQYF. DNA for the CDR3: TGTGCCAGCAGACTCTCGGGACCCTACGAGCAGTACTTC.

This clone was picked up one time. The V and J genes are TRBV5-1 and TRBJ2-2; TRBD1 or TRBD2 may be the D gene (6 bases each). CDR1 and CDR2 (germline): SGHRS, YFSETQ. Trimming removed 0 bases from V and 7 bases from J, with 13 bases in between. The CDR3 runs 15 residues. The CDR3 bases are TGCGCCAGCAGCTTGGTCGGGGGCTCGGGCGGGGAGCTGTTTTTT. The encoded protein is CASSLVGGSGGELFF.

This chain connects TRBV7-2 to TRBJ1-2; D gene unclear. Trimming took 4 bases from V and 5 from J, leaving 11 bases between them. The CDR3 totals 13 residues. The germline V gene has CDR1 SGHTA and CDR2 FQGNSA. The CDR3 DNA is TGTGCCAGCAGCTCAGGAACCCAATATGGCTACACCTTC. It translates to CASSSGTQYGYTF.

This chain uses TRBV12-5 with TRBJ2-2; D is perhaps TRBD1 (6 bases). Germline values: CDR1 LGHNT, CDR2 FRNRAP. The CDR3 is 14 residues long. Trimming left V 6 bases short and J 4 bases short, with 12 bases between. This chain's CDR3 is CASGPQGRTGELFF. Written as DNA, the CDR3 is TGTGCTAGTGGGCCACAGGGTCGCACCGGGGAGCTGTTTTTT.

J is TRBJ1-1 and V is TRBV7-9; TRBD1 might be the D (5 bases). The CDR3 is 14 amino acids. Looked up from germline, CDR1 is SEHNR and CDR2 is FQNEAQ (reference sequence). The ends were cut back, 8 bases at V and 1 base at J, with 14 bases in the middle. The CDR3 spells CASSRAGSNTEAFF. As DNA, the CDR3 is TGTGCCAGCTCGAGGGCAGGGTCGAACACTGAAGCTTTCTTT.